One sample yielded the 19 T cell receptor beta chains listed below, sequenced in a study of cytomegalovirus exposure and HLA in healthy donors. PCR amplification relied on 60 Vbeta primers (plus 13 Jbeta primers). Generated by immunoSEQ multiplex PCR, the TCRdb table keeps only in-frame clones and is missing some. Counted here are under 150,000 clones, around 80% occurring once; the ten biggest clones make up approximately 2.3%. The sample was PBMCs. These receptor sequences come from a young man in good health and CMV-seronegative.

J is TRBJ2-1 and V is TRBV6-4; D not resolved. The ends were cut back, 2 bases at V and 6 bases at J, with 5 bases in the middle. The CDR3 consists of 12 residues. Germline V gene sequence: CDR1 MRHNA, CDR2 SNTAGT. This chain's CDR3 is CASSDPGNEQFF. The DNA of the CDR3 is TGTGCCAGCAGTGACCCCGGCAATGAGCAGTTCTTC.

The CDR3 loop reads CASSYEIRGRDGYTF. The DNA of the CDR3 is TGTGCCAGCAGTTACGAGATCAGGGGGCGGGATGGCTACACCTTC. The V call is TRBV6-6, the J call TRBJ1-2; 8 nucleotides agree with TRBD1. Looked up from germline, CDR1 is MNHNY and CDR2 is SVGAGI (reference sequence). V shed 2 bases and J 6 bases; nucleotides not matched to a gene: 8. The CDR3 covers 15 residues.

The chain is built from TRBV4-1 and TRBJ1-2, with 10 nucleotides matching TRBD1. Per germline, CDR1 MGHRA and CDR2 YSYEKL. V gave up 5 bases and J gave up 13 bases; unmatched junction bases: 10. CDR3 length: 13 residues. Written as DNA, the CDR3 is TGCGCCAGCAGCGCCACCGGGACAGGGGTCGTCACCTTC. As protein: CASSATGTGVVTF.

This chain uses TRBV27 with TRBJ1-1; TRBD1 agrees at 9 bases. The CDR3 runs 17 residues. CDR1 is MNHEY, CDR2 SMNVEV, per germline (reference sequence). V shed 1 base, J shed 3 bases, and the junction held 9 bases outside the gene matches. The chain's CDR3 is CASSLLIRDREYTEAFF. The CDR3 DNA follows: TGTGCCAGCAGTTTATTAATACGGGACAGGGAGTACACTGAAGCTTTCTTT.

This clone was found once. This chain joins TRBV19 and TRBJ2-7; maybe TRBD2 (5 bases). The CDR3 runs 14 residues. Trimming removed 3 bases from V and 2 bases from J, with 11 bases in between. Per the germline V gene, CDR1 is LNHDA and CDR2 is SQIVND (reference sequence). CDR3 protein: CASSISGNPYEQYF. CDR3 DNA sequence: TGTGCCAGTAGTATTTCGGGGAACCCCTACGAGCAGTACTTC.

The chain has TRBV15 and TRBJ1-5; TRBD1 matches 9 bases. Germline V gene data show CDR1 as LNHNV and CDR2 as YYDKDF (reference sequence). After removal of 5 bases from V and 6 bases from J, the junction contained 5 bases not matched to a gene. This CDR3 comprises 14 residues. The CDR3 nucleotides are TGTGCCACCAGCGCTGGGACAGGGAGTCAGCCCCAGCATTTT. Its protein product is CATSAGTGSQPQHF.

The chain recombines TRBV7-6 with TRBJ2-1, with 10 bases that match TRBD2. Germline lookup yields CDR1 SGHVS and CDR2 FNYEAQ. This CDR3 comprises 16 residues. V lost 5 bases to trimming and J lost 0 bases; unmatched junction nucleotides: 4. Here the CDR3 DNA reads TGTGCCAGCAGCGAAGGACTAGCGGACTCCTACAATGAGCAGTTCTTC. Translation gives CASSEGLADSYNEQFF.

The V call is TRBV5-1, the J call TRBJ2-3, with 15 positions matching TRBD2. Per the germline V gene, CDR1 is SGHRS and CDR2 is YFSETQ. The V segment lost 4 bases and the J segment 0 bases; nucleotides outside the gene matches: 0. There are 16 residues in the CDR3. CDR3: CASSGTSGGSTDTQYF. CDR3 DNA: TGCGCCAGCAGCGGGACTAGCGGGGGGAGCACAGATACGCAGTATTTT.

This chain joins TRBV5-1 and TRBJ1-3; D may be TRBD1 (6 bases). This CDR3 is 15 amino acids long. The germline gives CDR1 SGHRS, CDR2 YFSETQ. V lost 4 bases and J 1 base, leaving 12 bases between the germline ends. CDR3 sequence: CASSMTGTSGNTIYF. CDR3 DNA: TGCGCCAGCAGCATGACAGGTACTTCTGGAAACACCATATATTTT.

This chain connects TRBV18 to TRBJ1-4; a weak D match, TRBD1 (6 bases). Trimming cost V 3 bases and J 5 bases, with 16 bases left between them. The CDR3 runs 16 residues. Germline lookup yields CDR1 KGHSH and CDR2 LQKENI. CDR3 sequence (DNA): TGTGCCAGCTCACCCAGCCGACAGGCGCAAAATGAAAAACTGTTTTTT. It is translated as CASSPSRQAQNEKLFF.

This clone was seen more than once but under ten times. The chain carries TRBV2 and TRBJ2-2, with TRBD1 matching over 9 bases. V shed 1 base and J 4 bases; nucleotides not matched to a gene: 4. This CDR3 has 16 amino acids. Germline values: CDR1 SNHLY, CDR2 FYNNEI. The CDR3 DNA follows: TGTGCCAGCAGTGAAGAAGGGACAGGGCTCACCGGGGAGCTGTTTTTT. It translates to CASSEEGTGLTGELFF. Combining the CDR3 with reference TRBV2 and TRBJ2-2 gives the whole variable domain EPEVTQTPSHQVTQMGQEVILRCVPISNHLYFYWYRQILGQKVEFLVSFYNNEISEKSEIFDDQFSVERPDGSNFTLKIRSTKLEDSAMYFCASSEEGTGLTGELFFGEGSRLTVL.

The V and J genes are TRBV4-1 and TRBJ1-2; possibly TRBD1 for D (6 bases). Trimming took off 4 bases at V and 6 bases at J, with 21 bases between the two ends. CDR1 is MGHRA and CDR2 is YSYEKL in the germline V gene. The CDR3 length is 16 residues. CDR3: CASSRPNKGVRNGYTF. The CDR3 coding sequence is TGCGCCAGCAGCCGCCCAAACAAGGGGGTGAGAAATGGCTACACCTTC.

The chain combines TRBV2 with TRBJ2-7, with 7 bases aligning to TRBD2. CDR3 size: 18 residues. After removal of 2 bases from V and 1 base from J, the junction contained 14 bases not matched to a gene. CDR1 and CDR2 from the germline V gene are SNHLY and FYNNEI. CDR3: CASSEIIAGWLPSYEQYF. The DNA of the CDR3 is TGTGCCAGCAGTGAAATTATAGCGGGTTGGCTGCCGTCCTACGAGCAGTACTTC.

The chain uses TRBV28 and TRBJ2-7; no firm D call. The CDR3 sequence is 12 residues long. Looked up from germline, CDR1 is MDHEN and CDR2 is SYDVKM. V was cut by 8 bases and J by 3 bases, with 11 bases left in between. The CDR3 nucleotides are TGTGCCAGCGGTGGGCAGATCTACGAGCAGTACTTC. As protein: CASGGQIYEQYF.

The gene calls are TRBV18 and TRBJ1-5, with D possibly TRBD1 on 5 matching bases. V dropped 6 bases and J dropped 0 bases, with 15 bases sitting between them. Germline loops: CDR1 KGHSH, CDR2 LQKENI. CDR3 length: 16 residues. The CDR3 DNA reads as TGTGCCAGCTCCCCTACAGGAACTTATAGCAATCAGCCCCAGCATTTT. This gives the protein CASSPTGTYSNQPQHF. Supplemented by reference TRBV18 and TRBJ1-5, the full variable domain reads NAGVMQNPRHLVRRRGQEARLRCSPMKGHSHVYWYRQLPEEGLKFMVYLQKENIIDESGMPKERFSAEFPKEGPSILRIQQVVRGDSAAYFCASSPTGTYSNQPQHFGDGTRLSIL.

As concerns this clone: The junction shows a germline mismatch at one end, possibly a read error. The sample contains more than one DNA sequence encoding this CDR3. The CDR3 loop reads CASSGLGDSGANVLTF. CDR3 in DNA: TGTGCCAGCAGTGGGCTAGGGGACTCTGGGGCCAACGTCCTGACGTTC. V and J are TRBV28 and TRBJ2-6; D is perhaps TRBD2 (6 bases). CDR1 is MDHEN and CDR2 is SYDVKM in the germline V gene. This CDR3 has 16 residues. Drawing the rest from reference TRBV28 and TRBJ2-6, the complete variable domain is DVKVTQSSRYLVKRTGEKVFLECVQDMDHENMFWYRQDPGLGLRLIYFSYDVKMKEKGDIPEGYSVSREKKERFSLILESASTNQTSMYLCASSGLGDSGANVLTFGAGSRLTVL.

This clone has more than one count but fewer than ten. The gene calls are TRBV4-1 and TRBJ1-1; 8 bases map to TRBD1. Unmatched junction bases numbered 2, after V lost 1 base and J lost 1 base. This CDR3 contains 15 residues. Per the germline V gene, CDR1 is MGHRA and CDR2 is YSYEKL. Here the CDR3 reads CASSQADRGNTEAFF. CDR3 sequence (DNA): TGCGCCAGCAGCCAAGCAGACAGGGGGAACACTGAAGCTTTCTTT.

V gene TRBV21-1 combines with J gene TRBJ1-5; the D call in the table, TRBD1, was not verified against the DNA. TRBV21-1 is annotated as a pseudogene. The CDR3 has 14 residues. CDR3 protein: CASSKEGSNQPQHF. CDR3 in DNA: TGTGCCAGCAGCAAAGAGGGGAGCAATCAGCCCCAGCATTTT.

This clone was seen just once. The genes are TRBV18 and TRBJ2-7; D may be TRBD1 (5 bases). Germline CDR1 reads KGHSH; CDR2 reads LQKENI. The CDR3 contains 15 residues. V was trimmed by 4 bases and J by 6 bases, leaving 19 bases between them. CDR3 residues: CASSLRNGALGEQYF. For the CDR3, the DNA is TGTGCCAGCTCACTGCGGAATGGGGCGTTGGGCGAGCAGTACTTC.